The source of this TCR beta chain is a study of blood T cell repertoires in COVID-19. The wider study: In each case, the material was cDNA or gDNA derived from T cells, B-cell-depleted T cells, or PBMCs.

The table came from immunoSEQ multiplex PCR; TCRdb's copy has only in-frame clones and leaves some out. The table shows 250,000 to 400,000 clones, with roughly 90% occurring only once. V dropped 3 bases and J dropped 7 bases, with 12 bases sitting between them. Germline V lookup: CDR1 LNHDA, CDR2 SQIVND (reference sequence). CDR3 length: 13 amino acids. Patients from Seattle were sampled longitudinally, starting during active infection. Specimen: peripheral blood. This clonotype was obtained from a woman younger than 45 with COVID-19, enrolled during active disease. The chain joins TRBV19 to TRBJ1-1; D is perhaps TRBD1 (5 bases). This CDR3 is CASSIGGSNEAFF. Here the CDR3 DNA reads TGTGCCAGTAGTATTGGGGGGAGCAATGAAGCTTTCTTT. Full variable domain (remainder filled in from reference TRBV19 and TRBJ1-1): DGGITQSPKYLFRKEGQNVTLSCEQNLNHDAMYWYRQDPGQGLRLIYYSQIVNDFQKGDIAEGYSVSREKKESFPLTVTSAQKNPTAFYLCASSIGGSNEAFFGQGTRLTVV.